These 10 T cell receptor beta chains came from one sample sequenced in a study of early T cells in non-severe SARS-CoV-2 infection. TCRdb fed the 5' RACE reads into MiXCR, producing one record per CDR3 protein. The sample consists of roughly 57,000 distinct CDR3 sequences, over 10% of them appearing once. The source was whole blood, collected at baseline. These receptors came from an adult who was a healthcare worker with PCR-confirmed SARS-CoV-2 infection or an uninfected control (not recorded which).

This clonotype has a handful of counts. The chain carries TRBV7-6 and TRBJ1-4; 7 positions agree with TRBD1. This CDR3 region has 15 residues. CDR1 and CDR2 (germline): SGHVS, FNYEAQ. Unmatched junction bases numbered 12, after V lost 5 bases and J lost 9 bases. The CDR3 protein is CASSLKGQLNKKLFF. The DNA for the CDR3 is TGTGCCAGCAGCCTGAAGGGACAGCTAAATAAAAAACTGTTTTTT.

The chain combines TRBV2 with TRBJ1-5, with D possibly being TRBD1 (5 bases). V dropped 0 bases and J dropped 7 bases, with 13 bases sitting between them. The CDR3 runs 15 residues. Germline V gene sequence: CDR1 SNHLY, CDR2 FYNNEI. CDR3 sequence reads: CASSEAVGSGQPQHF. CDR3 DNA: TGTGCCAGCAGTGAAGCGGTGGGGTCAGGGCAGCCCCAGCATTTT.

The chain employs TRBV30 and TRBJ2-3, with TRBD2 identical over 12 bases. The V gene's germline CDR1 is GTSNPN and CDR2 SVGIG (reference sequence). This CDR3 region has 14 residues. V lost 3 bases to trimming and J lost 5 bases; unmatched junction nucleotides: 3. In DNA, the CDR3 is TGTGCCTGGAGCCTAGCGGGAGGGAGAGATACGCAGTATTTT. This codes for CAWSLAGGRDTQYF.

The gene calls are TRBV29-1 and TRBJ1-1; no definite D call. The germline CDR1 and CDR2 sequences are SQVTM and ANQGSEA. This CDR3 region has 12 residues. V was trimmed by 7 bases and J by 5 bases, leaving 14 bases between them. This chain's CDR3 is CSGHPSSTEAFF. DNA of the CDR3: TGCAGCGGACATCCCTCGAGTACTGAAGCTTTCTTT.

V usage is TRBV5-1 and J usage is TRBJ2-7; the D gene is possibly TRBD1 (7 bases). With 2 bases removed from V and 9 bases from J, the gap between germline ends came to 18 bases. The CDR3 sequence is 14 residues long. Germline V lookup: CDR1 SGHRS, CDR2 YFSETQ. The CDR3, as DNA: TGCGCCAGCAGCTTTGGAGGGGACAGCATAAGGCAGTACTTC. Protein sequence: CASSFGGDSIRQYF.

J is TRBJ2-3 and V is TRBV19, with 9 bases lining up with TRBD1. Trimming at V came to 5 bases and at J to 3 bases, leaving 9 bases not matched to a gene. In germline, CDR1 is LNHDA, CDR2 SQIVND (reference sequence). This CDR3 contains 16 residues. CDR3 nucleotides: TGTGCCAGTAGTCTTTACGACAGGGGGACGACAGATACGCAGTATTTT. Its protein is CASSLYDRGTTDTQYF.

The chain carries TRBV3-1 and TRBJ2-1; 11 bases are shared with TRBD2. Germline V gene sequence: CDR1 LGHDT, CDR2 YNNKEL (reference sequence). Trimming took 4 bases from V and 3 from J; bases not matched to a gene: 8. CDR3 length: 17 residues. The DNA of the CDR3 is TGTGCCAGCAGCCCCCAAGGAGGACTAGCGGGCTACAATGAGCAGTTCTTC. Protein: CASSPQGGLAGYNEQFF.

The table lists this clonotype with a few counts. V and J are TRBV19 and TRBJ2-1; perhaps TRBD1 as D (7 bases). CDR3 length: 17 amino acids. Germline CDR1 reads LNHDA; CDR2 reads SQIVND (reference sequence). The V end was cut by 4 bases, the J end by 7 bases, with 23 bases between. CDR3 in DNA: TGTGCCAGTAGTAAGGCGGCAGGGGGGAACTTCGCGAATGAGCAGTTCTTC. It translates to CASSKAAGGNFANEQFF.

V and J are TRBV19 and TRBJ2-2, with D possibly TRBD1 on 6 matching bases. Between the trimmed V and J ends, which lost 7 bases and 3 bases, there was a span of 6 bases. Per germline, CDR1 LNHDA and CDR2 SQIVND (reference sequence). CDR3 length: 12 residues. The CDR3: CASNRDTGELFF. The CDR3 DNA is TGTGCCAGTAACAGGGACACCGGGGAGCTGTTTTTT.

The table lists this clonotype with many counts. The chain employs TRBV5-6 and TRBJ2-3; D is uncertain. V was cut by 4 bases and J by 7 bases, with 22 bases left in between. This CDR3 comprises 16 residues. The germline gives CDR1 SGHDT, CDR2 YYEEEE. CDR3 region: CASSMLDGRLSNTQYF. The DNA of the CDR3 is TGTGCCAGCAGCATGCTCGACGGACGGCTATCAAATACGCAGTATTTT.